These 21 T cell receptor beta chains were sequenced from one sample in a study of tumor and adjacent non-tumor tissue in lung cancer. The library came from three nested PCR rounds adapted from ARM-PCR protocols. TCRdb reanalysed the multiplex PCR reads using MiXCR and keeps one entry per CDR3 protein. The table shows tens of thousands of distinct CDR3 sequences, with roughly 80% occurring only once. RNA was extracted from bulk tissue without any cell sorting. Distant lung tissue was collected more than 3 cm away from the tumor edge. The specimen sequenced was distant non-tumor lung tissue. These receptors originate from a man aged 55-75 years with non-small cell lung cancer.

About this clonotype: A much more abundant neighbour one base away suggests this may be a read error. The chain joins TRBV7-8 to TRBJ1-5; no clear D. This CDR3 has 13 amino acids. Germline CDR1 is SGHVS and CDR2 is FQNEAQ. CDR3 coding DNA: TGTGTCAGCAGCCCTTCGGGCAATCAGCCCCAGCATTTT. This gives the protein CVSSPSGNQPQHF.

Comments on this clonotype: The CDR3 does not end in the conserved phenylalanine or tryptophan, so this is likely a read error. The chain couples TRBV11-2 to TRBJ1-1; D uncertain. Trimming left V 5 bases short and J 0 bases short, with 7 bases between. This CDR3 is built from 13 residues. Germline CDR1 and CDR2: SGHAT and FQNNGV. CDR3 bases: TGTGCCAGCAGCATTGATCTGAACACTGAAGCTTTCTGT. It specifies CASSIDLNTEAFC.

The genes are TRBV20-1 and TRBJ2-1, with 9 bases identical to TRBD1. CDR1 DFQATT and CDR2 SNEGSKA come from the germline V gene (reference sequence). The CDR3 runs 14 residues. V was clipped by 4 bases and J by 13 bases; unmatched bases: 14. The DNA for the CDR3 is TGCAGTGCTATAGTTCGGAGGGGACAGGGTGAACAGTTCTTC. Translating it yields CSAIVRRGQGEQFF.

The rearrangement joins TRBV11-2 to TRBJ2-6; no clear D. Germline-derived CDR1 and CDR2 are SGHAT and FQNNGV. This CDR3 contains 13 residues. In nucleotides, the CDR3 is TGTGGCAGTCCTATCTCTGGGGCCAACGTCCTGACTTTC. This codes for CGSPISGANVLTF.

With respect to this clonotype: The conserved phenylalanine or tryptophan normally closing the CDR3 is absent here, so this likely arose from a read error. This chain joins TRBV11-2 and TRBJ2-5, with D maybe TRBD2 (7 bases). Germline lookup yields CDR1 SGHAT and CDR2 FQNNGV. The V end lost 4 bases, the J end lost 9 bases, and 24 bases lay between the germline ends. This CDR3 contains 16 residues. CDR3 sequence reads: CASSSTMGGPKEAQYS. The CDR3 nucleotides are TGTGCCAGCAGCTCTACAATGGGGGGGCCAAAGGAGGCCCAGTACTCC.

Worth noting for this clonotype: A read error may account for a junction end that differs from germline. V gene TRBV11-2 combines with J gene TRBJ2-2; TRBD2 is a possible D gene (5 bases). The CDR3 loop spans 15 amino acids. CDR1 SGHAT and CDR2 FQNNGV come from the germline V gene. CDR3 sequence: CANSEGGRSTGELLF. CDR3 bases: TGTGCCAACAGCGAAGGTGGCCGAAGTACCGGGGAGCTGTTATTT.

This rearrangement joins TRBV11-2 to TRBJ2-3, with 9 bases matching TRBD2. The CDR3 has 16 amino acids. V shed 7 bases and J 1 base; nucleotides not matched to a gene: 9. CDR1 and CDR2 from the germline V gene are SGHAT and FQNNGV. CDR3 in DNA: TGTGCCAGCACCGCCGGAGCGGGGGGTGGCACAGATACGCAGTATTTT. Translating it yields CASTAGAGGGTDTQYF.

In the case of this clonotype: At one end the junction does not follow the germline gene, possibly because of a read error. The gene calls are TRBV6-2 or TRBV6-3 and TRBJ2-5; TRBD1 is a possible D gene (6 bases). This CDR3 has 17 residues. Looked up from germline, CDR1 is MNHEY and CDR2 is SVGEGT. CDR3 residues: CASSYRVWGAGEETQCF. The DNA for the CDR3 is TGTGCCAGCAGTTACAGGGTATGGGGAGCAGGGGAAGAGACCCAGTGCTTC.

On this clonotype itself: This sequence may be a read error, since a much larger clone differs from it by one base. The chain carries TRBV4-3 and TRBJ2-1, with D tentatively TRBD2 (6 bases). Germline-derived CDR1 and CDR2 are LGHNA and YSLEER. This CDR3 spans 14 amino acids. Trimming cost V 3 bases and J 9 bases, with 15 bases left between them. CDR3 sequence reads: CASSQGRAGTEQFF. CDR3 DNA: TGCGCCAGCAGCCAGGGTCGTGCGGGAACTGAGCAGTTCTTC.

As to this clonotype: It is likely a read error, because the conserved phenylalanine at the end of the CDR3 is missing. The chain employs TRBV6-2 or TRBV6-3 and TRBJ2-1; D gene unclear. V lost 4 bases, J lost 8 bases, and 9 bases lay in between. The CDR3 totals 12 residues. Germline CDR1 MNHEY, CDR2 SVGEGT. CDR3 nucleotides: TGTGCCAGCAGTTTCTCGAAGGATGAGCAGTTCTTA. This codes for CASSFSKDEQFL.

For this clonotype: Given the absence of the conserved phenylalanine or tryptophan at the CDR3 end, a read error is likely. CDR3 in DNA: TGCAGTGCTAGGAAGGACAGGAGGCCCGAGCAGTTCCTC. Protein product: CSARKDRRPEQFL. The chain has TRBV20-1 and TRBJ2-1, with 7 bases aligning to TRBD1. Germline lookup yields CDR1 DFQATT and CDR2 SNEGSKA (reference sequence). The J segment lost 10 bases and the V segment lost 3 bases, leaving 9 bases of the junction unmatched. This CDR3 is 13 amino acids long.

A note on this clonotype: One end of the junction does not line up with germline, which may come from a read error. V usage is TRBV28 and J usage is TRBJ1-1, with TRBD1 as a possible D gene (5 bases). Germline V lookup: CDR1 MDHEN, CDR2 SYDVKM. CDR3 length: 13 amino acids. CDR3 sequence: CASSLLAGTEAVF. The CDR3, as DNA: TGTGCCAGCAGTTTACTAGCGGGGACCGAAGCTGTCTTT.

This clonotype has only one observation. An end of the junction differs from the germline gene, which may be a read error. CDR3 in DNA: TGTGCCAGCAGATTCGATCGGGGGAGCACATATACGCACTATTTT. It is translated as CASRFDRGSTYTHYF. The genes are TRBV2 and TRBJ2-3, with D possibly TRBD2 on 6 matching bases. CDR3 length: 15 amino acids. Germline V gene lookup returns CDR1 SNHLY and CDR2 FYNNEI.

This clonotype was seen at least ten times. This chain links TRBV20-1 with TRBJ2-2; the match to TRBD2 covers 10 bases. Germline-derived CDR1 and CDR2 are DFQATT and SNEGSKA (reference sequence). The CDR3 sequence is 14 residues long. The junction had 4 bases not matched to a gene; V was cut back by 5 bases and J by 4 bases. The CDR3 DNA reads TGCAGTGCTTTAGCGGGAGGAGGCACCGGGGAGCTGTTTTTT. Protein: CSALAGGGTGELFF.

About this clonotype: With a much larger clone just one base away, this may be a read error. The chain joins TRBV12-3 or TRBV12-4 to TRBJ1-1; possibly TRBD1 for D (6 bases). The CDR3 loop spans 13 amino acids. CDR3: CASRQDRSTEASF. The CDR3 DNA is TGTGCCAGCAGACAAGACAGGAGCACTGAAGCTTCCTTT.

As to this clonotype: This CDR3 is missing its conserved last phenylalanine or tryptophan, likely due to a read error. CDR3 coding DNA: TGCAGTACTAGAGATACGGGACGGTATAGTTCACCCCTCCACATT. It is translated as CSTRDTGRYSSPLHI. This chain connects TRBV20-1 to TRBJ1-6; D is possibly TRBD1 (5 bases). CDR3 length: 15 residues. Germline V gives CDR1 DFQATT, CDR2 SNEGSKA (reference sequence).

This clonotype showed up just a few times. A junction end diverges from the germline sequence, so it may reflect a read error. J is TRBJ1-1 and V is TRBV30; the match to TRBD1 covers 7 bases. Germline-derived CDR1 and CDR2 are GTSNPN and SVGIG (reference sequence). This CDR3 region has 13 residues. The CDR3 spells CAWSTGVGTEVFF. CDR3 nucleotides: TGTGCCTGGAGTACAGGGGTAGGCACTGAAGTTTTCTTT.

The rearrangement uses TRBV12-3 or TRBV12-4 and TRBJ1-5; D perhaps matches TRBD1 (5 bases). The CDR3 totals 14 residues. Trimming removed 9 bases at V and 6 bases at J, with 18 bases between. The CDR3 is CASSPSGGCQPQHF. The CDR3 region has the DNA TGTGCCAGTAGTCCCTCCGGGGGATGTCAGCCCCAGCATTTT.

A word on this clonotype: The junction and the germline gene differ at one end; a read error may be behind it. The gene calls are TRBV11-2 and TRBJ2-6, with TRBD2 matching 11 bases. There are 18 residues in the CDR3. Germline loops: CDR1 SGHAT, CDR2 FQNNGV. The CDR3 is CASSPTSGGATGAIVLSF. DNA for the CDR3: TGTGCCAGCAGTCCAACTAGCGGGGGAGCCACTGGGGCCATCGTCCTAAGTTTC.

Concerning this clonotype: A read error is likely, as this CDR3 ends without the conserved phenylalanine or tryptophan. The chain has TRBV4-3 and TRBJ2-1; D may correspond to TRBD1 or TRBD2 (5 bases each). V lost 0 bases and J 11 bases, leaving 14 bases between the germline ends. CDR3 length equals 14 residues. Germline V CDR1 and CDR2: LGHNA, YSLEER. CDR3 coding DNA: TGCGCCAGCAGCCAAGATCAGGGACGGGATAAGCAGTTCCTC. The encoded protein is CASSQDQGRDKQFL.

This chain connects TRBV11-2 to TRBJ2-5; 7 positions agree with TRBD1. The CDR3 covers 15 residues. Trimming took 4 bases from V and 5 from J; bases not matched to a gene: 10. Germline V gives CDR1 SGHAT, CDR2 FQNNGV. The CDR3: CASSSSGIGGETQYF. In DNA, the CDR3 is TGTGCCAGCAGCTCGTCCGGGATAGGGGGCGAGACCCAGTACTTC. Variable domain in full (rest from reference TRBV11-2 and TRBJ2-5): EAGVAQSPRYKIIEKRQSVAFWCNPISGHATLYWYQQILGQGPKLLIQFQNNGVVDDSQLPKDRFSAERLKGVDSTLKIQPAKLEDSAVYLCASSSSGIGGETQYFGPGTRLLVL.